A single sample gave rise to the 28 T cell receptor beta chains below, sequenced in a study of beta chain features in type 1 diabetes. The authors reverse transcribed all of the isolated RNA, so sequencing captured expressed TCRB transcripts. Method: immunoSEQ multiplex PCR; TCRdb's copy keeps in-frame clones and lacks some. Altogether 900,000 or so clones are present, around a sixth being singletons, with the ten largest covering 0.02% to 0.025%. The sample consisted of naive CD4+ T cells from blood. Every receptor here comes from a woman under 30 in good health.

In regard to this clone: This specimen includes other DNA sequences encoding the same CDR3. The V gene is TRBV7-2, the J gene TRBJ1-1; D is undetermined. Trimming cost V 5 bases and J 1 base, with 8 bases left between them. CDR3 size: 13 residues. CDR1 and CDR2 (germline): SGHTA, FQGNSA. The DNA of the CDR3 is TGTGCCAGCAGCCTTACAGCGAACACTGAAGCTTTCTTT. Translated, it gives CASSLTANTEAFF.

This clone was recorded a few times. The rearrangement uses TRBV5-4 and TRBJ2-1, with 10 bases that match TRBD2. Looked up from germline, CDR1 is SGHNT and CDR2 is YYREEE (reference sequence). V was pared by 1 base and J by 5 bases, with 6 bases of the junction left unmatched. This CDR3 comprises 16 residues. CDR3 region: CASSLTSGAYNNEQFF. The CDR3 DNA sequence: TGTGCCAGCAGCTTGACTAGCGGGGCTTACAACAATGAGCAGTTCTTC.

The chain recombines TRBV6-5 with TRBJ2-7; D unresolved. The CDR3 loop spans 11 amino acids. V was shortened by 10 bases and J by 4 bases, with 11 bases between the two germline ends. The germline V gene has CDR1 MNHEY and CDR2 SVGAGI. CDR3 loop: CATEDVYEQYF. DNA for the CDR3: TGTGCCACAGAGGACGTTTACGAGCAGTACTTC.

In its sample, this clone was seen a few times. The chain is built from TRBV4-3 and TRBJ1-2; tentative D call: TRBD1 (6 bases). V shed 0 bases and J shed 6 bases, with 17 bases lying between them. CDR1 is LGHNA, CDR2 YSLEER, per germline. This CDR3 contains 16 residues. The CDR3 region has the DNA TGCGCCAGCAGCCAAGATCCAGCTTCGGGGGCCAATGGCTACACCTTC. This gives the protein CASSQDPASGANGYTF.

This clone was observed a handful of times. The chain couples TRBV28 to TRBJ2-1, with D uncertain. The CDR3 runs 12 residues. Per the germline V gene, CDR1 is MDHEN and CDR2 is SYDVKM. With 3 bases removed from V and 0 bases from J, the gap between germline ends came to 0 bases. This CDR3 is CASSFSYNEQFF. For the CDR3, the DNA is TGTGCCAGCAGTTTCTCCTACAATGAGCAGTTCTTC.

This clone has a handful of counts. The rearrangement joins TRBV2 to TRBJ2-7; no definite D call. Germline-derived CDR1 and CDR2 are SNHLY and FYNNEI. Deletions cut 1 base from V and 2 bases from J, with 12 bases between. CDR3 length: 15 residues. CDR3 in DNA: TGTGCCAGCAGTGAAGAATCCGGCGGTCCCTACGAGCAGTACTTC. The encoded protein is CASSEESGGPYEQYF.

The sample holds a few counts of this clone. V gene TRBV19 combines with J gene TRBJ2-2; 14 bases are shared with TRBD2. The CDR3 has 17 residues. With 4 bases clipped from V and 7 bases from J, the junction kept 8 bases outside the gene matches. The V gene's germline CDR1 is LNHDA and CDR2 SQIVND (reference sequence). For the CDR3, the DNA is TGTGCCAGTAGTACCTACGGGACTAGCGGGAGAAGCGGGGAGCTGTTTTTT. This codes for CASSTYGTSGRSGELFF.

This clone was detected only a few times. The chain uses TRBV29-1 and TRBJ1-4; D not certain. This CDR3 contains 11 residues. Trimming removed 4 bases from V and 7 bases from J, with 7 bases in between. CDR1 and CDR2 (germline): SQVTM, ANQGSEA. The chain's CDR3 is CSVGRAEKLFF. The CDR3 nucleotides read TGCAGCGTTGGAAGGGCTGAAAAACTGTTTTTT.

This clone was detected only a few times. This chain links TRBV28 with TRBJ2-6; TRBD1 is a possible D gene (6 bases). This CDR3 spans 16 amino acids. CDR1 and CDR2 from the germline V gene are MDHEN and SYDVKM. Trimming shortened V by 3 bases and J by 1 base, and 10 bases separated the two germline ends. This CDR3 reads CASSLLQGSGANVLTF. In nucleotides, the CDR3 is TGTGCCAGCAGTTTGCTACAGGGTTCTGGGGCCAACGTCCTGACTTTC.

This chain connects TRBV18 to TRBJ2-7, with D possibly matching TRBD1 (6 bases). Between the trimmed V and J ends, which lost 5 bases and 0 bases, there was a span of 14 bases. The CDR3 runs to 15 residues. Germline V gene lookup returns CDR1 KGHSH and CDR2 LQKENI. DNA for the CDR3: TGTGCCAGCTCAGAGGGGACACCGAGCTCCTACGAGCAGTACTTC. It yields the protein CASSEGTPSSYEQYF.

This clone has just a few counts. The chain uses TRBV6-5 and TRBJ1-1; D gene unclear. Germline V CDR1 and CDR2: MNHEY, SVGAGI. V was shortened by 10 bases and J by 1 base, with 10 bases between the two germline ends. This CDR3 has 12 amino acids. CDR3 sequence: CAIDPPNTEAFF. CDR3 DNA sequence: TGTGCCATCGACCCCCCGAACACTGAAGCTTTCTTT.

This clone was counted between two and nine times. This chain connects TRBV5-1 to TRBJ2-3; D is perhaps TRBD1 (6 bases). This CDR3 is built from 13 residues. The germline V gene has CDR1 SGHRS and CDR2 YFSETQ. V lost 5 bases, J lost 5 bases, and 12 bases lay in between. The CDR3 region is CASRLGGIDTQYF. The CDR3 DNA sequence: TGCGCCAGCAGACTTGGGGGCATAGATACGCAGTATTTT.

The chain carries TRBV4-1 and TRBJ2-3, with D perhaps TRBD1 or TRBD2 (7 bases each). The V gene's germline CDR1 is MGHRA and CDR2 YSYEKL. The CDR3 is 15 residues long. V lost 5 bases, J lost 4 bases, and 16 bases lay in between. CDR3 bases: TGCGCCAGCAGCTACAGACAGGGAGGGGCAGATACGCAGTATTTT. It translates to CASSYRQGGADTQYF.

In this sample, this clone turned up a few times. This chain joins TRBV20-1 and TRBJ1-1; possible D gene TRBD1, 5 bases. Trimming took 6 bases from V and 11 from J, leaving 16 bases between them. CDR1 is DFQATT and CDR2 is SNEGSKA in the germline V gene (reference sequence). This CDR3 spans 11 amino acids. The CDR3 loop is CSATGGGLAFF. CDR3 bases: TGCAGTGCCACCGGCGGGGGTCTGGCTTTCTTT.

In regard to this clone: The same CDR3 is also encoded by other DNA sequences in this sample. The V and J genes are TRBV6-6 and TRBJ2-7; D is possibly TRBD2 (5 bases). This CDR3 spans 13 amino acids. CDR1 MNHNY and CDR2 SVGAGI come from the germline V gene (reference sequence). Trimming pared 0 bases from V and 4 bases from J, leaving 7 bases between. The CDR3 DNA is TGTGCCAGCAGTTACTCGAGAGGGTACGAGCAGTACTTC. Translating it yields CASSYSRGYEQYF.

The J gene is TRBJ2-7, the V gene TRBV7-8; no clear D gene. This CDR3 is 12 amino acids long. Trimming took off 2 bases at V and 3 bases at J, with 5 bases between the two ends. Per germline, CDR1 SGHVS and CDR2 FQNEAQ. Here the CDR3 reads CASSLSGYEQYF. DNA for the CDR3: TGTGCCAGCAGCTTAAGTGGCTACGAGCAGTACTTC.

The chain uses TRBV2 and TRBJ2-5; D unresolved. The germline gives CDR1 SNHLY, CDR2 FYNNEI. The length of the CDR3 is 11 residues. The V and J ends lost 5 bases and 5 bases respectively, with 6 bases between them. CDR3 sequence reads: CASSTGETQYF. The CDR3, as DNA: TGTGCCAGCAGTACCGGGGAGACCCAGTACTTC.

The CDR3 nucleotides read TGTGCCAGTAGCGACTACACTGAAAATGAGCAGTTCTTC. Translating it yields CASSDYTENEQFF. The V call is TRBV19, the J call TRBJ2-1; maybe TRBD2 (5 bases). V lost 6 bases and J 7 bases, leaving 13 bases between the germline ends. The CDR3 spans 13 residues. CDR1 and CDR2 (germline): LNHDA, SQIVND (reference sequence).

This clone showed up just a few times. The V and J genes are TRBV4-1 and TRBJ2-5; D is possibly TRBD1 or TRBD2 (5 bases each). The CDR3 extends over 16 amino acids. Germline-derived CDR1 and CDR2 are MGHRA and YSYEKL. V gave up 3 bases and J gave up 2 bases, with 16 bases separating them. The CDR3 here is CASSHLGEGPQETQYF. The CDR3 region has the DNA TGCGCCAGCAGCCATCTCGGCGAGGGGCCTCAAGAGACCCAGTACTTC.

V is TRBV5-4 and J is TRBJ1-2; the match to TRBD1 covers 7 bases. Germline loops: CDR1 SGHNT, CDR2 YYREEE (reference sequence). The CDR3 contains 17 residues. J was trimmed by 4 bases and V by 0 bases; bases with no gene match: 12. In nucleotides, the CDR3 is TGTGCCAGCAGCTTGGGGAGGGGACAGCCGATGCTCTATGGCTACACCTTC. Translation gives CASSLGRGQPMLYGYTF.

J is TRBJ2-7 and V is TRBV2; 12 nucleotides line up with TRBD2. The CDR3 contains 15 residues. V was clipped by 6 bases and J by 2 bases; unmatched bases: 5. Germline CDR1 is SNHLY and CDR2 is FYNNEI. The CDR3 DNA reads TGTGCCAGCAGGGGGCGGACTAGCGGGACCTACGAGCAGTACTTC. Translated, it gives CASRGRTSGTYEQYF.

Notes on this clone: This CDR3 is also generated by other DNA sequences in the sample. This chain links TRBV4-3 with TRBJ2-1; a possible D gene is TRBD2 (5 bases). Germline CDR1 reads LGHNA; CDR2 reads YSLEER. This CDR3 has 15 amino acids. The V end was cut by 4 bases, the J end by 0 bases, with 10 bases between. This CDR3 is CASSLGLSSYNEQFF. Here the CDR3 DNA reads TGCGCCAGCAGCCTCGGACTGAGCTCCTACAATGAGCAGTTCTTC.

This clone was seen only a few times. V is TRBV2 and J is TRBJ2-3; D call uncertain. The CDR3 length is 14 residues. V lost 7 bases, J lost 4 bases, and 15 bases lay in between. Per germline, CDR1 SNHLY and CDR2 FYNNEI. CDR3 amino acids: CASMIRAQADTQYF. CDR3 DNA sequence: TGTGCCAGCATGATAAGGGCCCAGGCAGATACGCAGTATTTT.

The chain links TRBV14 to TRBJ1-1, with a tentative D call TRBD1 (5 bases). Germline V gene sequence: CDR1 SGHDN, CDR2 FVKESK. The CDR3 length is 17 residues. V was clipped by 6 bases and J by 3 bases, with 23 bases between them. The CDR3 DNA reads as TGTGCCAGCAGTCGGGCATTGGGACTCTGGGAGGACACTGAAGCTTTCTTT. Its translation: CASSRALGLWEDTEAFF.

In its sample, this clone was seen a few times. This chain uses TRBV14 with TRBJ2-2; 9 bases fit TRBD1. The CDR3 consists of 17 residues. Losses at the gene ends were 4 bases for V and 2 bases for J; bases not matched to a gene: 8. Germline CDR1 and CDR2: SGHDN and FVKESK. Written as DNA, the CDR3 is TGTGCCAGCAGCCCCCGGGACAGGGACCTAAACACCGGGGAGCTGTTTTTT. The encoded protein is CASSPRDRDLNTGELFF.

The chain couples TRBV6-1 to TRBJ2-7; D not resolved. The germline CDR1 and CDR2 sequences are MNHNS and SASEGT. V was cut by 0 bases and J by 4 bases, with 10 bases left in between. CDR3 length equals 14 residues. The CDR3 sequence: CASSEAVQLYEQYF. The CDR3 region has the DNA TGTGCCAGCAGTGAAGCAGTACAGCTTTACGAGCAGTACTTC.

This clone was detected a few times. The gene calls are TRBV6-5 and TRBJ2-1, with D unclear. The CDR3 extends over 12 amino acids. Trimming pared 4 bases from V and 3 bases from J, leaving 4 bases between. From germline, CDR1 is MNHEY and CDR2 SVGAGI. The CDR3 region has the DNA TGTGCCAGCAGTTTCGTCTACAATGAGCAGTTCTTC. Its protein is CASSFVYNEQFF.

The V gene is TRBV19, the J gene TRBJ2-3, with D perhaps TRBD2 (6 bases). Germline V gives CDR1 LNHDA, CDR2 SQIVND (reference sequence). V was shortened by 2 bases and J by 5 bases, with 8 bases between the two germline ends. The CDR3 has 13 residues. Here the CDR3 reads CASSIMGGDTQYF. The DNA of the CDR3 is TGTGCCAGTAGTATAATGGGGGGAGATACGCAGTATTTT. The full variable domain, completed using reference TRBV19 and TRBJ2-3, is DGGITQSPKYLFRKEGQNVTLSCEQNLNHDAMYWYRQDPGQGLRLIYYSQIVNDFQKGDIAEGYSVSREKKESFPLTVTSAQKNPTAFYLCASSIMGGDTQYFGPGTRLTVL.